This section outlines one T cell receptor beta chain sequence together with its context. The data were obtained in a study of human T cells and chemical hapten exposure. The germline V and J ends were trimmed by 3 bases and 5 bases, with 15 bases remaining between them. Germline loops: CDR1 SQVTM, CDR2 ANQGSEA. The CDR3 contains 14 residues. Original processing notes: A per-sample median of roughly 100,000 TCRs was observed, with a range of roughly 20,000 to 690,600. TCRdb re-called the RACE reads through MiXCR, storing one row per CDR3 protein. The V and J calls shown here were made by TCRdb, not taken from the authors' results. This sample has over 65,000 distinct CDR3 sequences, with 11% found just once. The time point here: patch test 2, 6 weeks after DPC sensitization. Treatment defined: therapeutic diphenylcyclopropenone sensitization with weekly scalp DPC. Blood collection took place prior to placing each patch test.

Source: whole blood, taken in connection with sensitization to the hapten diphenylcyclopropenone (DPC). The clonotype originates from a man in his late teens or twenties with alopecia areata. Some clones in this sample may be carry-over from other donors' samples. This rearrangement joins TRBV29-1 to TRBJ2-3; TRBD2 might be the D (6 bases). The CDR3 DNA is TGCAGCGTTGACAGCGTCGGGGGAGGAGATACGCAGTATTTT. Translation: CSVDSVGGGDTQYF.